This T cell receptor (beta chain) was obtained from a study of regulatory T cells in long-lasting Graves disease. Sample time point: newly diagnosed GD, antithyroid drugs for less than 3 months. After RNA was extracted from PBMCs, the TCR library was made from it. CDR1 and CDR2 from the germline V gene are ENHRY and SYGVKD. This CDR3 comprises 14 residues. V shed 3 bases and J 5 bases; nucleotides not matched to a gene: 6. Arm-PCR of CDR3 regions with iRepertoire HTBI primers generated TCR beta libraries. Each CDR3 protein gets one entry after TCRdb re-called the multiplex PCR reads with MiXCR. The sample holds approximately 350,000 distinct CDR3 sequences, about a sixth seen once. The data were also submitted as part of a second study, on T cells in Graves' hyperthyroidism and ophthalmopathy.

The source of this sequence is a middle-aged man with Graves disease. The source material was peripheral blood mononuclear cells (PBMCs), sampled at new diagnosis, from a patient treated with antithyroid drugs. The chain joins TRBV10-3 to TRBJ2-5, with TRBD1 matching 7 bases. The CDR3 sequence is CAISDRTGGETQYF. In DNA form, the CDR3 reads TGTGCCATCAGTGATAGGACAGGCGGGGAGACCCAGTACTTC.